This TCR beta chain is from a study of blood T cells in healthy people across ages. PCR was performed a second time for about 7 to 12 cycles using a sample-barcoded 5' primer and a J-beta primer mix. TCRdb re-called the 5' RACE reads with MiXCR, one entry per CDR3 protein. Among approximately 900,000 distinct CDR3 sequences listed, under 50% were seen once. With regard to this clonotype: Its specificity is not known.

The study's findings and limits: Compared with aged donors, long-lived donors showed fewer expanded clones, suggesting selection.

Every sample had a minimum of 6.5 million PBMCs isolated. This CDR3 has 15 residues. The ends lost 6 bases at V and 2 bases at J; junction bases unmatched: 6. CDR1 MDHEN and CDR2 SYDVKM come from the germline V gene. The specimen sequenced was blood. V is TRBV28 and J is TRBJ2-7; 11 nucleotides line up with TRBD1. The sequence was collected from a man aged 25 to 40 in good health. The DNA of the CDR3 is TGTGCCAGCAGAGCGGGACAGGGGGGTACCTACGAGCAGTACTTC. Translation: CASRAGQGGTYEQYF.